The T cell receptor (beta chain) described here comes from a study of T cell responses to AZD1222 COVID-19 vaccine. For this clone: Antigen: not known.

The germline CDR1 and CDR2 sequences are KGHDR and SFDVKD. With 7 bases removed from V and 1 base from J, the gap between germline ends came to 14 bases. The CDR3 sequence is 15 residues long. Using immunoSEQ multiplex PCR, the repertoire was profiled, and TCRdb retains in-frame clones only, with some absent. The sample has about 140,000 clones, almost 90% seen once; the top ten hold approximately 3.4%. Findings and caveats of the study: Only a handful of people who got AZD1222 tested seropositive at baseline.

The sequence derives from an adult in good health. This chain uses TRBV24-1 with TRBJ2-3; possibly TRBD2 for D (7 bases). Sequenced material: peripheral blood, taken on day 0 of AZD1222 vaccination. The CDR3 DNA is TGTGCCACCAGCCCCTCGGGGGGCGGCACAGATACGCAGTATTTT. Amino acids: CATSPSGGGTDTQYF.